This TCR beta chain emerged from a study of long-term antiretroviral therapy in people with HIV. General study findings and limits: Clonotypes expanded prior to ART showed repertoire dominance at all sampled time points.

At survey level, the immunoSEQ assay was run in its v3.0 version. Some clones are missing from TCRdb's copy, which holds only in-frame ones; the method was immunoSEQ multiplex PCR. The sample consists of around 40,000 clones, around 88% of them appearing once. About this clone itself: Its antigen is currently unknown.

The clonotype originates from a woman aged 18-29 years with HIV. The sequencing used unsorted PBMCs, collected just before starting antiretroviral therapy.

The CDR3 loop reads CASSPGDTGELFF. CDR3 in DNA: TGTGCCAGCAGCCCCGGGGACACCGGGGAGCTGTTTTTT. The rearrangement joins TRBV5-6 to TRBJ2-2; a weak D match, TRBD2 (5 bases). Germline CDR1 SGHDT, CDR2 YYEEEE. Trimming cost V 4 bases and J 3 bases, with 7 bases left between them. This CDR3 has 13 amino acids.